Listed below are T cell receptor beta chains from one sample, sequenced in a study of blood T cell repertoires in COVID-19. Produced via immunoSEQ multiplex PCR; TCRdb's table is partial and in-frame only. The repertoire has over 350,000 clones, roughly 89% of them found once; the top ten carry approximately 4.5%. Sequencing input: peripheral blood. The receptors originated from a woman younger than 45 with acute or convalescent COVID-19. Both conserved end residues are part of each CDR3. The D gene is left open where the match is weak. Size values are once, few and many counts, or a class for expanded clones, and some rows have none.

CASSKMGRISSGNTIYF | TGTGCCAGCAGCAAAATGGGCCGAATAAGCTCTGGAAACACCATATATTTT | - | TRBV21-1 | - | TRBJ1-3 | 17
CASSFVKVAGGSDTQYF | TGCGCCAGCAGCTTCGTGAAGGTAGCGGGGGGCTCAGATACGCAGTATTTT | - | TRBV5-1 | TRBD2 | TRBJ2-3 | 17
CATSSPSGGAGINEQFF | TGTGCCACCAGCAGTCCTAGCGGGGGGGCCGGGATAAATGAGCAGTTCTTC | - | TRBV15 | TRBD2 | TRBJ2-1 | 17
CATSRDRGFYNEQFF | TGTGCCACCAGCAGAGATCGGGGGTTCTACAATGAGCAGTTCTTC | - | TRBV15 | - | TRBJ2-1 | 15
CASKGGAYNEQFF | TGTGCCAGCAAAGGGGGGGCGTACAATGAGCAGTTCTTC | - | TRBV27 | - | TRBJ2-1 | 13
CSASDIGDWAGTEAFF | TGCAGTGCTAGTGATATAGGAGATTGGGCGGGCACTGAAGCTTTCTTT | - | TRBV20-1 | - | TRBJ1-1 | 16
CASSLGTGGIQGYTF | TGTGCCAGCAGTTTAGGGACGGGGGGGATACAAGGCTACACCTTC | once | TRBV27 | - | TRBJ1-2 | 15
CASGRGTTDTQYF | TGCGCCAGCGGGCGGGGCACCACAGATACGCAGTATTTT | - | TRBV4-1 | - | TRBJ2-3 | 13
CASSFFQYETQYF | TGTGCCAGCAGTTTCTTTCAGTACGAGACCCAGTACTTC | - | TRBV12-3/TRBV12-4 | - | TRBJ2-5 | 13
CARIPVFPAGANYEQYF | TGTGCCAGAATACCCGTTTTTCCAGCGGGGGCTAACTACGAGCAGTACTTC | - | TRBV5-6 | TRBD2 | TRBJ2-7 | 17
CASTPFRQSNQPQHF | TGTGCCAGTACCCCCTTCAGACAGAGCAATCAGCCCCAGCATTTT | - | TRBV19 | - | TRBJ1-5 | 15
CASSLMGARNTEAFF | TGTGCCAGCAGCTTGATGGGGGCGCGCAACACTGAAGCTTTCTTT | once | TRBV5-6 | - | TRBJ1-1 | 15
CASSFNGGAKDTQYF | TGTGCCAGCAGCTTCAACGGGGGGGCGAAAGATACGCAGTATTTT | - | TRBV11-2 | TRBD2 | TRBJ2-3 | 15
CASSLDKLNSPLHF | TGTGCCAGCAGCTTAGACAAATTGAATTCACCCCTCCACTTT | - | TRBV7-9 | - | TRBJ1-6 | 14
CAWNRGGWGTDTQYF | TGTGCCTGGAATCGAGGGGGCTGGGGAACAGATACGCAGTATTTT | - | TRBV30 | TRBD1 | TRBJ2-3 | 15
CASSPDSESSYEQYF | TGTGCCAGCAGCCCGGACAGCGAGTCCTCCTACGAGCAGTACTTC | - | TRBV4-2 | - | TRBJ2-7 | 15
CASSPPGGWDYGYTF | TGTGCCAGCAGCCCCCCCGGAGGGTGGGACTATGGCTACACCTTC | - | TRBV7-2 | - | TRBJ1-2 | 15
CASSVFSSSEQYF | TGTGCCAGCAGTGTTTTTTCTTCGAGCGAGCAGTACTTC | - | TRBV2 | - | TRBJ2-7 | 13
CASSRQGANTEAFF | TGTGCCAGCTCAAGACAGGGGGCGAACACTGAAGCTTTCTTT | - | TRBV18 | TRBD1 | TRBJ1-1 | 14
CASSPGAPTTGANVLTF | TGTGCCAGCAGCCCTGGCGCCCCGACAACTGGGGCCAACGTCCTGACTTTC | once | TRBV6-2/TRBV6-3 | - | TRBJ2-6 | 17
CASSPYNSQGGTGELFF | TGTGCCAGCTCACCGTACAACTCGCAGGGTGGCACCGGGGAGCTGTTTTTT | - | TRBV18 | - | TRBJ2-2 | 17
CASTLDTLNTEAFF | TGTGCCAGTACGCTGGACACGTTGAACACTGAAGCTTTCTTT | - | TRBV18 | - | TRBJ1-1 | 14
CATSDLDSMNTGELFF | TGTGCCACCAGTGATTTGGACAGCATGAACACCGGGGAGCTGTTTTTT | - | TRBV24-1 | - | TRBJ2-2 | 16